This entry lists 17 T cell receptor beta chains sequenced from one sample in a study of PD-L1 blockade in urothelial cancer. This sample's time point: peripheral blood 6 weeks after treatment start. Measured with immunoSEQ multiplex PCR; TCRdb has only the in-frame clones, and not every one. The sample has around 100,000 clones, roughly 90% seen once. Sequences were derived from PBMCs, sampled around atezolizumab (anti-PD-L1) treatment. Receptor source: a man aged 55-75 years with urothelial cancer.

This clone was seen once. V is TRBV25-1 and J is TRBJ1-1; 7 positions match TRBD1. This CDR3 region has 16 residues. Germline V lookup: CDR1 MGHDK, CDR2 SYGVNS. The ends lost 1 base at V and 0 bases at J; junction bases unmatched: 5. CDR3 region: CASSEWDSLMNTEAFF. The CDR3 DNA reads TGTGCCAGCAGTGAATGGGACAGCCTCATGAACACTGAAGCTTTCTTT. The complete variable domain, with remaining parts taken from reference TRBV25-1 and TRBJ1-1, reads EADIYQTPRYLVIGTGKKITLECSQTMGHDKMYWYQQDPGMELHLIHYSYGVNSTEKGDLSSESTVSRIRTEHFPLTLESARPSHTSQYLCASSEWDSLMNTEAFFGQGTRLTVV.

The V call is TRBV6-1, the J call TRBJ2-3; D is undetermined. In germline, CDR1 is MNHNS, CDR2 SASEGT. V was shortened by 6 bases and J by 3 bases, with 10 bases between the two germline ends. The CDR3 runs 13 residues. CDR3 bases: TGTGCCAGCAGCGCCACGGAGACAGATACGCAGTATTTT. Translating gives CASSATETDTQYF.

This clone is a singleton in its sample. The CDR3 loop is CASSYGGLETQYF. CDR3 nucleotide sequence: TGTGCCAGCAGTTATGGGGGCCTGGAGACCCAGTACTTC. This chain connects TRBV6-5 to TRBJ2-5; TRBD1 might be the D (6 bases). V was clipped by 3 bases and J by 5 bases, with 10 bases between them. Looked up from germline, CDR1 is MNHEY and CDR2 is SVGAGI. The CDR3 sequence is 13 residues long.

The chain employs TRBV18 and TRBJ1-2, with a tentative D call TRBD1 (6 bases). Germline V gene sequence: CDR1 KGHSH, CDR2 LQKENI. This CDR3 has 12 amino acids. V was cut by 4 bases and J by 5 bases, with 8 bases left in between. The CDR3 nucleotides are TGTGCCAGCTCACTAACAGGGTATGGCTACACCTTC. Translation gives CASSLTGYGYTF.

The rearrangement joins TRBV6-4 to TRBJ2-1; TRBD2 agrees at 10 bases. The CDR3 extends over 16 amino acids. CDR1 is MRHNA and CDR2 is SNTAGT in the germline V gene. The V gene end was trimmed by 1 base and the J gene end by 3 bases; junction bases not matched to a gene: 3. The CDR3 here is CASSDLPSGGYNEQFF. CDR3 nucleotide sequence: TGTGCCAGCAGTGACTTGCCTAGCGGGGGCTACAATGAGCAGTTCTTC.

This chain uses TRBV6-6 with TRBJ1-2; 8 bases map to TRBD1. This CDR3 has 14 residues. Unmatched junction bases numbered 11, after V lost 6 bases and J lost 8 bases. Germline V gives CDR1 MNHNY, CDR2 SVGAGI (reference sequence). For the CDR3, the DNA is TGTGCCAGCAGACTCAGGACAGGGCCCGACGGCTACACCTTC. Amino acids: CASRLRTGPDGYTF.

This chain links TRBV7-9 with TRBJ2-1, with a possible D match to TRBD1 (5 bases). Germline V gene data show CDR1 as SEHNR and CDR2 as FQNEAQ (reference sequence). CDR3 length: 17 residues. The V and J ends lost 4 bases and 13 bases respectively, with 29 bases between them. The chain's CDR3 is CASSSQFFGQGALEQFF. The CDR3 DNA is TGTGCCAGCAGCTCTCAGTTCTTCGGCCAGGGCGCCCTAGAACAGTTCTTC.

This clone was detected only once. The chain is built from TRBV29-1 and TRBJ1-2; a possible D gene is TRBD1 (6 bases). Germline CDR1 SQVTM, CDR2 ANQGSEA. The CDR3 is 10 residues long. V dropped 7 bases and J dropped 7 bases, with 10 bases sitting between them. The CDR3 DNA reads as TGCAGCGGGTACAGGGCTGGCTACACCTTC. Translation gives CSGYRAGYTF.

J is TRBJ1-2 and V is TRBV6-1; 9 bases map to TRBD1. Germline CDR1 reads MNHNS; CDR2 reads SASEGT. CDR3 length: 15 residues. The ends lost 6 bases at V and 2 bases at J; junction bases unmatched: 7. In DNA form, the CDR3 reads TGTGCCAGCAGCTGGGACAGGGCTTACAACTATGGCTACACCTTC. It yields the protein CASSWDRAYNYGYTF.

V usage is TRBV7-9 and J usage is TRBJ1-4; 9 bases match TRBD1. CDR3 length: 14 amino acids. Germline CDR1 is SEHNR and CDR2 is FQNEAQ (reference sequence). Trimming removed 5 bases from V and 10 bases from J; junction bases left unmatched: 8. Written as DNA, the CDR3 is TGTGCCAGCAGCCCGAGGACAGGGGAGGCAAAACTGTTTTTT. Its translation: CASSPRTGEAKLFF.

This rearrangement joins TRBV7-2 to TRBJ1-2, with D possibly matching TRBD1 (6 bases). Germline loops: CDR1 SGHTA, CDR2 FQGNSA. Trimming left V 5 bases short and J 4 bases short, with 17 bases between. The CDR3 length is 15 residues. The CDR3 sequence: CASSPGRAGAYGYTF. In nucleotides, the CDR3 is TGTGCCAGCAGCCCCGGAAGGGCAGGGGCCTATGGCTACACCTTC.

This clone was observed a single time. The V call is TRBV2, the J call TRBJ2-7; 8 nucleotides match TRBD2. This CDR3 is 14 amino acids long. Trimming took 7 bases from V and 0 from J; bases not matched to a gene: 5. From germline, CDR1 is SNHLY and CDR2 FYNNEI. CDR3 region: CASIGSGASYEQYF. DNA of the CDR3: TGTGCCAGCATCGGTAGCGGGGCCTCCTACGAGCAGTACTTC.

The chain is built from TRBV5-4 and TRBJ2-1; D gene unclear. This CDR3 contains 15 residues. The germline V gene has CDR1 SGHNT and CDR2 YYREEE (reference sequence). The ends were cut back, 4 bases at V and 8 bases at J, with 19 bases in the middle. The CDR3 nucleotides read TGTGCCAGCAGCCCGCCGAGGTCCTTCCCTCATGAGCAGTTCTTC. It codes for CASSPPRSFPHEQFF.

The J gene is TRBJ1-6, the V gene TRBV5-1; 7 bases are a match to TRBD1. The CDR3 totals 17 residues. V trimming: 4 bases; J trimming: 0 bases; junction bases outside the gene matches: 7. CDR1 is SGHRS and CDR2 is YFSETQ in the germline V gene. This CDR3 reads CASSKDRLSSYNSPLHF. CDR3 DNA: TGCGCCAGCAGCAAGGACAGGTTGAGCTCCTATAATTCACCCCTCCACTTT.

The genes are TRBV5-5 and TRBJ1-3, with D possibly TRBD1 on 5 matching bases. CDR3 length equals 15 residues. From germline, CDR1 is SGHKS and CDR2 YYEKEE (reference sequence). The V end lost 0 bases, the J end lost 0 bases, and 7 bases lay between the germline ends. CDR3 region: CASSLAGISGNTIYF. The CDR3 nucleotides read TGTGCCAGCAGCTTGGCAGGGATCTCTGGAAACACCATATATTTT.

The chain joins TRBV14 to TRBJ2-1; a possible D gene is TRBD2 (6 bases). Looked up from germline, CDR1 is SGHDN and CDR2 is FVKESK. The CDR3 has 17 residues. Trimming removed 2 bases from V and 8 bases from J, with 22 bases in between. For the CDR3, the DNA is TGTGCCAGCAGCCAATCCACCGGGACTCCTAACCGTCATGAGCAGTTCTTC. It is translated as CASSQSTGTPNRHEQFF.

This sequence joins TRBV29-1 and TRBJ2-5, with D maybe TRBD1 (5 bases). The ends were cut back, 0 bases at V and 2 bases at J, with 19 bases in the middle. There are 17 residues in the CDR3. Looked up from germline, CDR1 is SQVTM and CDR2 is ANQGSEA. CDR3: CSVEDDIGDPQQETQYF. CDR3 nucleotide sequence: TGCAGCGTTGAAGATGACATAGGGGATCCGCAACAAGAGACCCAGTACTTC.